Following are 31 T cell receptor beta chains from one sample sequenced in a study of blood T cell repertoires in COVID-19. Sequencing was performed with immunoSEQ multiplex PCR; in TCRdb, only in-frame clones are kept and a portion is missing. The sample shows fewer than 250,000 clones, 80% to 90% of them seen only once. Source material: peripheral blood. The receptor set was obtained from a man in his forties with acute or convalescent COVID-19.

This clone was seen just once. This chain links TRBV7-6 with TRBJ2-7; 9 bases are shared with TRBD1. Germline-derived CDR1 and CDR2 are SGHVS and FNYEAQ. This CDR3 spans 15 amino acids. Trimming removed 5 bases from V and 5 bases from J; junction bases left unmatched: 10. This CDR3 is CASSPGQGWMDEQYF. The CDR3 DNA reads TGTGCCAGCAGCCCAGGACAGGGGTGGATGGACGAGCAGTACTTC.

This clone was observed once. The chain recombines TRBV2 with TRBJ1-6; D is perhaps TRBD1 (5 bases). Germline CDR1 is SNHLY and CDR2 is FYNNEI. Trimming took 6 bases from V and 9 from J, leaving 12 bases between them. CDR3 length: 13 amino acids. This CDR3 reads CASSQGTSSPLHF. The CDR3 region has the DNA TGTGCCAGCAGCCAGGGAACGAGTTCACCCCTCCACTTT.

The rearrangement joins TRBV30 to TRBJ2-7; possible D gene TRBD1, 6 bases. V gave up 4 bases and J gave up 4 bases, with 8 bases separating them. Germline CDR1 is GTSNPN and CDR2 is SVGIG (reference sequence). CDR3 length: 11 amino acids. This CDR3 is CAWMDSYEQYF. The DNA for the CDR3 is TGTGCCTGGATGGACAGTTACGAGCAGTACTTC.

The chain couples TRBV11-3 to TRBJ2-1; D unresolved. The ends were cut back, 5 bases at V and 2 bases at J, with 13 bases in the middle. The CDR3 contains 15 residues. From germline, CDR1 is SGHNT and CDR2 YENEEA. The CDR3 DNA reads as TGTGCCAGCAGCCAACACAGTTCTCCCTACAATGAGCAGTTCTTC. Its protein product is CASSQHSSPYNEQFF. The full variable domain, completed using reference TRBV11-3 and TRBJ2-1, is EAGVVQSPRYKIIEKKQPVAFWCNPISGHNTLYWYLQNLGQGPELLIRYENEEAVDDSQLPKDRFSAERLKGVDSTLKIQPAELGDSAVYLCASSQHSSPYNEQFFGPGTRLTVL.

As DNA, the CDR3 is TGCAGTGCTAGTGGTGATGTGGCCGTCTACGAGCAGTACTTC. It encodes CSASGDVAVYEQYF. The chain has TRBV20-1 and TRBJ2-7; D unresolved. V lost 3 bases to trimming and J lost 3 bases, with 15 bases between them. CDR1 and CDR2 (germline): DFQATT, SNEGSKA (reference sequence). The CDR3 sequence is 14 residues long.

The rearrangement links TRBV5-1 to TRBJ2-1; 7 bases map to TRBD1. The CDR3 has 17 residues. J gave up 5 bases and V 1 base, and 12 bases lay outside the gene matches. CDR1 and CDR2 (germline): SGHRS, YFSETQ. The DNA for the CDR3 is TGCGCCAGCAGCTTGAAAGGGGGCAGAGCTTTTGACAATGAGCAGTTCTTC. It encodes CASSLKGGRAFDNEQFF.

The chain uses TRBV9 and TRBJ2-7; 11 positions agree with TRBD1. The CDR3 spans 16 residues. V shed 4 bases, J shed 3 bases, and the junction held 9 bases outside the gene matches. CDR1 is SGDLS and CDR2 is YYNGEE in the germline V gene. In DNA form, the CDR3 reads TGTGCCAGCAGCCCCGAAGGGACAGGGGGTAGCTACGAGCAGTACTTC. Translation: CASSPEGTGGSYEQYF.

V usage is TRBV30 and J usage is TRBJ2-1, with TRBD1 matching over 7 bases. This CDR3 is 13 amino acids long. Trimming cost V 2 bases and J 10 bases; bases outside gene matches: 8. Germline CDR1 reads GTSNPN; CDR2 reads SVGIG (reference sequence). This CDR3 reads CAWSQKGAGEQFF. CDR3 in DNA: TGTGCCTGGAGTCAGAAGGGGGCAGGGGAGCAGTTCTTC.

The J gene is TRBJ2-1, the V gene TRBV19; TRBD2 agrees at 15 bases. This CDR3 is built from 16 residues. With V trimmed by 5 bases and J by 8 bases, 7 bases remained unmatched. Germline V gene sequence: CDR1 LNHDA, CDR2 SQIVND (reference sequence). For the CDR3, the DNA is TGTGCCAGTAGTGCATTGGGACTAGCGGGAGGTCATGAGCAGTTCTTC. Translated, it gives CASSALGLAGGHEQFF. The variable domain in full, with the rest retrieved from reference TRBV19 and TRBJ2-1, is DGGITQSPKYLFRKEGQNVTLSCEQNLNHDAMYWYRQDPGQGLRLIYYSQIVNDFQKGDIAEGYSVSREKKESFPLTVTSAQKNPTAFYLCASSALGLAGGHEQFFGPGTRLTVL.

This chain joins TRBV7-9 and TRBJ1-3; 7 bases are shared with TRBD1. With V trimmed by 3 bases and J by 7 bases, 9 bases remained unmatched. The CDR3 runs 15 residues. Germline V gives CDR1 SEHNR, CDR2 FQNEAQ (reference sequence). The CDR3 sequence is CASSFVGGAGNTIYF. The CDR3 DNA sequence: TGTGCCAGCAGCTTTGTAGGGGGCGCAGGGAACACCATATATTTT.

This chain joins TRBV10-1 and TRBJ1-1; no reliable D call. This CDR3 is built from 14 residues. Germline values: CDR1 WNHNN, CDR2 SYGVQD (reference sequence). Trimming shortened V by 0 bases and J by 3 bases, and 8 bases separated the two germline ends. The DNA of the CDR3 is TGCGCCAGCAGTGAGTCGGCCAGATACACTGAAGCTTTCTTT. Encoded protein: CASSESARYTEAFF.

The CDR3: CASRTGTGSLETQYF. In DNA, the CDR3 is TGTGCCAGCAGAACCGGGACAGGGAGTTTGGAGACCCAGTACTTC. The chain has TRBV14 and TRBJ2-5, with 9 nucleotides matching TRBD1. The CDR3 sequence is 15 residues long. Per the germline V gene, CDR1 is SGHDN and CDR2 is FVKESK. V trimming: 6 bases; J trimming: 5 bases; junction bases outside the gene matches: 10. The entire variable domain, with the rest obtained from reference TRBV14 and TRBJ2-5, is as follows: EAGVTQFPSHSVIEKGQTVTLRCDPISGHDNLYWYRRVMGKEIKFLLHFVKESKQDESGMPNNRFLAERTGGTYSTLKVQPAELEDSGVYFCASRTGTGSLETQYFGPGTRLLVL.

The chain joins TRBV19 to TRBJ2-7, with 8 positions matching TRBD1. V lost 6 bases and J lost 3; bases outside the gene matches: 7. Germline CDR1 reads LNHDA; CDR2 reads SQIVND (reference sequence). This CDR3 is 14 amino acids long. CDR3 in amino acids: CASRPPGTGYEQYF. The CDR3 DNA is TGTGCCAGTAGGCCCCCCGGGACAGGCTACGAGCAGTACTTC.

This sequence joins TRBV3-1 (or the pseudogene TRBV3-2) and TRBJ1-1; D is perhaps TRBD1 (5 bases). The germline CDR1 and CDR2 sequences are LGHDT and YNNKEL (reference sequence). The CDR3 totals 15 residues. The V end was cut by 4 bases, the J end by 6 bases, with 18 bases between. The CDR3 reads CASSLREGRVPEAFF. The CDR3, as DNA: TGTGCCAGCAGCCTAAGGGAGGGGCGCGTCCCTGAAGCTTTCTTT.

In its sample, this clone was seen once. This chain joins TRBV5-1 and TRBJ2-3; 7 nucleotides align to TRBD2. The CDR3 has 17 residues. The V and J ends lost 0 bases and 2 bases, in that order; junction bases with no gene match: 9. Germline V CDR1 and CDR2: SGHRS, YFSETQ. The CDR3 coding sequence is TGCGCCAGCAGCTTGGGAGGGGCTAGCGGATTCACAGATACGCAGTATTTT. Protein sequence: CASSLGGASGFTDTQYF.

V is TRBV5-6 and J is TRBJ1-4; 9 nucleotides line up with TRBD1. With V trimmed by 1 base and J by 4 bases, 5 bases remained unmatched. In germline, CDR1 is SGHDT, CDR2 YYEEEE. The length of the CDR3 is 16 residues. This CDR3 reads CASSLRADRGNEKLFF. The CDR3, as DNA: TGTGCCAGCAGCTTGCGGGCGGACAGGGGTAATGAAAAACTGTTTTTT.

The chain is built from TRBV27 and TRBJ2-2, with no clear D. There are 14 residues in the CDR3. The V end was cut by 4 bases, the J end by 0 bases, with 6 bases between. Germline V gene data show CDR1 as MNHEY and CDR2 as SMNVEV (reference sequence). CDR3 protein: CASSYNTNTGELFF. CDR3 bases: TGTGCCAGCAGTTATAATACGAACACCGGGGAGCTGTTTTTT.

The rearrangement links TRBV7-2 to TRBJ2-3; D gene unclear. The CDR3 loop spans 13 amino acids. V dropped 1 base and J dropped 6 bases, with 8 bases sitting between them. In germline, CDR1 is SGHTA, CDR2 FQGNSA. As DNA, the CDR3 is TGTGCCAGCAGCTTAGGCGCTAGGGATACGCAGTATTTT. As protein: CASSLGARDTQYF.

This sequence joins TRBV5-1 and TRBJ2-1, with D maybe TRBD1 (5 bases). V was trimmed by 2 bases and J by 0 bases, leaving 6 bases between them. The germline gives CDR1 SGHRS, CDR2 YFSETQ. The CDR3 is made up of 14 amino acids. DNA of the CDR3: TGCGCCAGCAGCTTCCAGGGCTCCTACAATGAGCAGTTCTTC. It yields the protein CASSFQGSYNEQFF.

The gene calls are TRBV18 and TRBJ2-6, with a tentative D call TRBD2 (5 bases). The CDR3 is made up of 17 amino acids. The V gene lost 3 bases and the J gene lost 4 bases, with 16 bases spanning the gap. CDR1 KGHSH and CDR2 LQKENI come from the germline V gene. Written as DNA, the CDR3 is TGTGCCAGCTCACCCATACGGACGGACTCCGGGGCCAACGTCCTGACTTTC. Protein product: CASSPIRTDSGANVLTF.

The genes are TRBV6-5 and TRBJ1-6; D may be TRBD1 (5 bases). The CDR3 is 14 residues long. Germline V gene lookup returns CDR1 MNHEY and CDR2 SVGAGI. V was pared by 11 bases and J by 7 bases, with 18 bases between. The CDR3, as DNA: TGTGCCGCTCGGCGGGGGACGGAGAATTCACCCCTCCACTTT. As protein: CAARRGTENSPLHF.

This chain uses TRBV2 with TRBJ2-5; TRBD1 matches 7 bases. Germline CDR1 is SNHLY and CDR2 is FYNNEI. The CDR3 has 15 residues. Germline trimming cut 3 bases from V and 5 bases from J; bases unmatched to any gene: 9. In DNA, the CDR3 is TGTGCCAGCAGTGATTATAGGGGGCTCCAGGAGACCCAGTACTTC. Translating it yields CASSDYRGLQETQYF.

The chain links TRBV7-9 to TRBJ2-5; 8 bases are shared with TRBD2. The CDR3 spans 16 residues. CDR1 and CDR2 from the germline V gene are SEHNR and FQNEAQ (reference sequence). After removal of 5 bases from V and 5 bases from J, the junction contained 13 bases not matched to a gene. This CDR3 reads CASSVLAESGGETQYF. The CDR3, as DNA: TGTGCCAGCAGCGTACTAGCGGAGTCGGGAGGGGAGACCCAGTACTTC.

The gene calls are TRBV4-1 and TRBJ1-1; 8 bases are a match to TRBD1. CDR3 length equals 15 residues. CDR1 MGHRA and CDR2 YSYEKL come from the germline V gene. Losses at the gene ends were 2 bases for V and 0 bases for J; bases not matched to a gene: 2. CDR3 loop: CASSQRQGLNTEAFF. CDR3 DNA sequence: TGCGCCAGCAGCCAAAGACAGGGGCTGAACACTGAAGCTTTCTTT.

This clone was recorded only once. V is TRBV12-3 or TRBV12-4 and J is TRBJ2-7; the D gene is possibly TRBD1 (6 bases). Trimming left V 7 bases short and J 6 bases short, with 13 bases between. CDR3 length: 12 amino acids. CDR3 in DNA: TGTGCCAGCACCCTAGACAGGCTCGAGCAGTACTTC. It codes for CASTLDRLEQYF.

This clone was counted between two and nine times. V and J are TRBV3-1 (or the pseudogene TRBV3-2) and TRBJ2-2; tentative D call: TRBD1 (5 bases). This CDR3 region has 13 residues. Trimming took off 2 bases at V and 7 bases at J, with 8 bases between the two ends. Germline V lookup: CDR1 LGHDT, CDR2 YNNKEL (reference sequence). CDR3 in amino acids: CASSQFQGGELFF. CDR3 DNA sequence: TGTGCCAGCAGCCAATTTCAGGGCGGGGAGCTGTTTTTT.

This clone was recorded only once. CDR3: CASNGGGRVYEQYF. For the CDR3, the DNA is TGTGCCAGCAATGGCGGCGGGAGAGTCTACGAGCAGTACTTC. The V gene is TRBV28, the J gene TRBJ2-7, with 7 bases matching TRBD2. Trimming at V came to 7 bases and at J to 3 bases, leaving 9 bases not matched to a gene. Germline CDR1 MDHEN, CDR2 SYDVKM. The CDR3 length is 14 residues.

The chain combines TRBV11-3 with TRBJ2-3, with 12 positions matching TRBD2. The junction had 9 bases not matched to a gene; V was cut back by 5 bases and J by 6 bases. Germline-derived CDR1 and CDR2 are SGHNT and YENEEA. The CDR3 spans 16 residues. In DNA, the CDR3 is TGTGCCAGCAGCCTAGGACTAGCGGGATTAACTGATACGCAGTATTTT. It codes for CASSLGLAGLTDTQYF.

The chain combines TRBV5-8 with TRBJ2-7, with D possibly matching TRBD2 (5 bases). CDR1 is SGHTS, CDR2 YDEGEE, per germline. V was pared by 2 bases and J by 1 base, with 22 bases between. The CDR3 contains 18 residues. The CDR3 is CASSFPPFFIERSYEQYF. The CDR3 DNA reads TGTGCCAGCAGCTTCCCCCCATTTTTTATCGAGCGGTCCTACGAGCAGTACTTC. The full variable domain, with the rest looked up from reference TRBV5-8 and TRBJ2-7, is EAGVTQSPTHLIKTRGQQATLRCSPISGHTSVYWYQQALGLGLQFLLWYDEGEERNRGNFPPRFSGRQFPNYSSELNVNALELEDSALYLCASSFPPFFIERSYEQYFGPGTRLTVT.

The chain is built from TRBV14 and TRBJ2-1, with TRBD2 matching 14 bases. The germline V gene has CDR1 SGHDN and CDR2 FVKESK. V was clipped by 8 bases and J by 7 bases; unmatched bases: 7. The length of the CDR3 is 15 residues. In DNA, the CDR3 is TGTGCCAGCCCCCTAGGACTAGCGGGAGGTAATGAGCAGTTCTTC. It yields the protein CASPLGLAGGNEQFF.

This chain uses TRBV5-1 with TRBJ2-3, with TRBD2 matching 9 bases. CDR3 size: 17 residues. V dropped 0 bases and J dropped 5; count of bases not matched to a gene: 10. The V gene's germline CDR1 is SGHRS and CDR2 YFSETQ. The CDR3 nucleotides are TGCGCCAGCAGCTTGGGCCCAGCGGGGGGCCAGAAAGATACGCAGTATTTT. Protein product: CASSLGPAGGQKDTQYF.